This entry lists 9 T cell receptor beta chains sequenced from one sample in a study of shared clonotypes between healthy human individuals. Method: immunoSEQ multiplex PCR; TCRdb's copy keeps in-frame clones and lacks some. The sample contains 1.6 million or so clones, roughly 97% of which appear only once. Source material: naive CD4+ T cells sorted from blood. Subset: CD45RA+ positively selected. The source of these receptors is a man aged 25 to 40 in good health.

V usage is TRBV6-6 and J usage is TRBJ2-1; unclear D gene. Germline CDR1 is MNHNY and CDR2 is SVGAGI (reference sequence). CDR3 size: 14 residues. The V and J ends lost 5 bases and 7 bases respectively, with 15 bases between them. The CDR3: CASSGPSGLNEQFF. CDR3 DNA sequence: TGTGCCAGCAGTGGACCTTCGGGTCTGAATGAGCAGTTCTTC.

This clone has only a few counts. The chain is built from TRBV5-1 and TRBJ2-7; no clear D. The CDR3 loop spans 14 amino acids. Germline CDR1 is SGHRS and CDR2 is YFSETQ. The germline V and J ends were trimmed by 5 bases and 7 bases, with 19 bases remaining between them. The CDR3 region is CASRVQSSTSEQYF. Here the CDR3 DNA reads TGCGCCAGCAGAGTACAGTCCTCTACGAGTGAGCAGTACTTC. Together with reference TRBV5-1 and TRBJ2-7, the CDR3 gives the full variable domain: KAGVTQTPRYLIKTRGQQVTLSCSPISGHRSVSWYQQTPGQGLQFLFEYFSETQRNKGNFPGRFSGRQFSNSRSEMNVSTLELGDSALYLCASRVQSSTSEQYFGPGTRLTVT.

J is TRBJ2-5 and V is TRBV7-2; D remains ambiguous. The germline CDR1 and CDR2 sequences are SGHTA and FQGNSA. The V end was cut by 5 bases, the J end by 4 bases, with 17 bases between. The CDR3 is made up of 15 amino acids. CDR3 amino acids: CASSHIFRRRETQYF. In DNA, the CDR3 is TGTGCCAGCAGCCATATTTTCAGGCGGAGAGAGACCCAGTACTTC.

The chain combines TRBV7-6 with TRBJ2-7; D not certain. Per the germline V gene, CDR1 is SGHVS and CDR2 is FNYEAQ. V was shortened by 4 bases and J by 5 bases, with 12 bases between the two germline ends. The length of the CDR3 is 13 residues. In nucleotides, the CDR3 is TGTGCCAGCAGCTCCCCAGGTAGCCACGAGCAGTACTTC. This sequence encodes CASSSPGSHEQYF. Looking up the rest from reference TRBV7-6 and TRBJ2-7 gives the full variable domain: GAGVSQSPRYKVTKRGQDVALRCDPISGHVSLYWYRQALGQGPEFLTYFNYEAQQDKSGLPNDRFSAERPEGSISTLTIQRTEQRDSAMYRCASSSPGSHEQYFGPGTRLTVT.

The chain carries TRBV28 and TRBJ1-4; perhaps TRBD1 as D (5 bases). This CDR3 has 16 residues. V shed 5 bases and J shed 3 bases, with 16 bases lying between them. Germline assignment: CDR1 MDHEN and CDR2 SYDVKM. CDR3 loop: CASSTSGRVPNEKLFF. In DNA form, the CDR3 reads TGTGCCAGCAGTACATCAGGGAGGGTGCCTAATGAAAAACTGTTTTTT. Drawing the rest from reference TRBV28 and TRBJ1-4, the complete variable domain is DVKVTQSSRYLVKRTGEKVFLECVQDMDHENMFWYRQDPGLGLRLIYFSYDVKMKEKGDIPEGYSVSREKKERFSLILESASTNQTSMYLCASSTSGRVPNEKLFFGSGTQLSVL.

The CDR3 sequence: CASSLVPGQLTYEQYF. CDR3 nucleotides: TGTGCCAGCAGCTTAGTTCCGGGACAGCTAACCTACGAGCAGTACTTC. The chain recombines TRBV11-2 with TRBJ2-7; 7 positions agree with TRBD1. CDR1 and CDR2 (germline): SGHAT, FQNNGV. V gave up 1 base and J gave up 2 bases; unmatched junction bases: 8. The CDR3 is 16 residues long.

The V gene is TRBV19, the J gene TRBJ2-7, with TRBD2 matching over 11 bases. J lost 2 bases, V lost 4 bases, and 7 bases had no gene match. Germline V lookup: CDR1 LNHDA, CDR2 SQIVND (reference sequence). The CDR3 totals 16 residues. CDR3 amino acids: CASSTRLAGSAYEQYF. The CDR3 DNA is TGTGCCAGTAGTACAAGACTAGCGGGAAGTGCCTACGAGCAGTACTTC.

The chain combines TRBV27 with TRBJ1-5; 9 bases are a match to TRBD1. Germline CDR1 and CDR2: MNHEY and SMNVEV (reference sequence). J was trimmed by 4 bases and V by 5 bases; bases with no gene match: 6. This CDR3 region has 15 residues. In nucleotides, the CDR3 is TGTGCCAGCAGTCCCCGGACAGGGGTTAATCAGCCCCAGCATTTT. This sequence encodes CASSPRTGVNQPQHF.

The CDR3 sequence: CASSPSTSGSGTDTQYF. CDR3 sequence (DNA): TGTGCCAGCAGCCCCTCGACTAGCGGGAGTGGCACAGATACGCAGTATTTT. V usage is TRBV9 and J usage is TRBJ2-3, with TRBD2 matching 12 bases. This CDR3 region has 17 residues. V shed 4 bases and J 1 base; nucleotides not matched to a gene: 7. Germline assignment: CDR1 SGDLS and CDR2 YYNGEE.